A single TCR beta chain is shown here with its context. This clone was detected once. The antigen it recognizes is unknown. No clone much larger than this one lies a single base away; base qualities are absent. The entry originates in a study of blood T cell repertoires in COVID-19 (dated by TCRdb to 2019 to 2021). Regarding the complete study: The collaborator samples originated in the United States, Italy and Spain and spanned the acute and convalescent phases of COVID-19. The prospective study material was composed of cDNA or gDNA derived from T cells, B-cell-depleted T cells, or PBMCs. Subjects who had been exposed to COVID-19, were actively infected with it, or had recovered from it provided the deeply sampled blood TCRbeta repertoires that made up the dataset. A freely available public database, intended as a resource for researchers studying the immune response to SARS-CoV-2, is where the repertoires were released. The samples were drawn from two sources: the first 160 participants of the ongoing ImmuneRACE study, and 950 to 1,500 subjects contributed by 6 global collaborators. Sample metadata almost always included a de-identified subject ID, COVID-19 status, age in years and sex. Where available, HLA class I and class II types were obtained from metadata supplied by the sample provider rather than from assay-based typing.

TCRbeta CDR3 regions were amplified from genomic DNA using the immunoSEQ Assay, a bias-controlled multiplex PCR. The authors' analysis ran thus. The number of nucleated cells in each sample was estimated from the amplification of reference gene primers within the assay. Sequence reads were collapsed and filtered to measure the absolute abundance of every unique TCRbeta CDR3 rearrangement. For each sample, productive Simpson clonality was calculated by taking the square root of Simpson's diversity index across productive rearrangements. Sourced from immuneACCESS, this table was stored by TCRdb with only in-frame sequences that have V and J called. A share of the clones is absent; for the studies checked, an unresolved V gene accounts for under half, and the remainder has no known explanation. D and trimming were read from the DNA, whereas the V and J calls and clone size are those reported in that table. This sample comprises some 140,000 clones, about 89% of them detected only once. Approximately 0.55% of the sample lies in the top ten.

The full study reports these points: The quantity of clinical and demographic metadata differed by source and by participant and was supplied without curation.

Collaborating institutions collected whole blood in K2EDTA tubes following their own protocols. For TCRbeta analysis, collaborators shipped samples as frozen whole blood, isolated PBMCs, or DNA extracted from either of those sample types. For CDR1 and CDR2, the germline V gene lists ENHRY and SYGVKD. Clipping removes 6 bases from V and 1 base from J, with 5 as the unmatched junction base count. The CDR3, from cysteine to phenylalanine, totals 15 residues. Of the read, only the CDR3 DNA is kept; its 45 bases are in frame from base 1. The specimen sequenced was peripheral blood. This clonotype originated in a man aged 45-65 years with acute or convalescent COVID-19. The chain employs TRBV10-3 and TRBJ2-2, with 7 middle bases fitting TRBD2. The CDR3 corresponds to CAISPGTMNTGELFF. At the DNA level, the sequence is TGTGCCATCAGCCCAGGGACTATGAACACCGGGGAGCTGTTTTTT.